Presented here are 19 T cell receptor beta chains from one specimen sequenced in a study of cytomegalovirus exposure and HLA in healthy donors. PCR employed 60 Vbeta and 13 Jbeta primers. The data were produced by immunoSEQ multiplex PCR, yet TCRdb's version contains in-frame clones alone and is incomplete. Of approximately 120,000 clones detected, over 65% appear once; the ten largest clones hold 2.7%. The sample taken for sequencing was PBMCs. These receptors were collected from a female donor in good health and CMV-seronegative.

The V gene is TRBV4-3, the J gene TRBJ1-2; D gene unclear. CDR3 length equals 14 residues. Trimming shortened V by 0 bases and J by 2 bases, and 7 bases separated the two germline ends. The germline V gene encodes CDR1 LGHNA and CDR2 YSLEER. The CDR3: CASSQDTENYGYTF. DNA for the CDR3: TGCGCCAGCAGCCAAGATACAGAGAACTATGGCTACACCTTC.

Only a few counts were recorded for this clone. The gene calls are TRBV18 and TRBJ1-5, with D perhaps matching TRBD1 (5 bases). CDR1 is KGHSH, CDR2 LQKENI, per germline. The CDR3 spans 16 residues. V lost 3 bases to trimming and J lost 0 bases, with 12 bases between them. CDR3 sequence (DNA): TGTGCCAGCTCACCGGCGGGACGGAATAGCAATCAGCCCCAGCATTTT. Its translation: CASSPAGRNSNQPQHF.

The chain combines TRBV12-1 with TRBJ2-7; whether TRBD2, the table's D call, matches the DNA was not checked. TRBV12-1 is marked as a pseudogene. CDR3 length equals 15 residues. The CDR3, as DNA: TGTGCCAGCAGCTTTGCGCGGGGGGGCCTCTACGAGCAGTACTTC. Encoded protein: CASSFARGGLYEQYF.

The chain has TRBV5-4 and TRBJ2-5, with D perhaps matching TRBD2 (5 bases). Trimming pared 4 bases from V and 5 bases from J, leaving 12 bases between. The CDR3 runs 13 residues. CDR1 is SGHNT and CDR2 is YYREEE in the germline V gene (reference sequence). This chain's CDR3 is CASSPRDEETQYF. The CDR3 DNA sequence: TGTGCCAGCAGCCCACGGGATGAGGAGACCCAGTACTTC.

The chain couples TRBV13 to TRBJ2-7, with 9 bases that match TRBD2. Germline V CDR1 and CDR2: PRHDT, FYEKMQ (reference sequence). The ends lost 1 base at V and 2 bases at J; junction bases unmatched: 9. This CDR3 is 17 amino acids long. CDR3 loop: CASSLEGRGGGAYEQYF. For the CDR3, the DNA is TGTGCCAGCAGCTTAGAAGGTCGCGGCGGGGGGGCCTACGAGCAGTACTTC.

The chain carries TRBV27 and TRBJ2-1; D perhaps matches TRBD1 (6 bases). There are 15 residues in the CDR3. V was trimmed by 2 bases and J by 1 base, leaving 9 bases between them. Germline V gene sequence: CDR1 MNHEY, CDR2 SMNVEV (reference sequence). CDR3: CASSLVGQSYNEQFF. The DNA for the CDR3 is TGTGCCAGCAGTTTAGTAGGACAGTCCTACAATGAGCAGTTCTTC.

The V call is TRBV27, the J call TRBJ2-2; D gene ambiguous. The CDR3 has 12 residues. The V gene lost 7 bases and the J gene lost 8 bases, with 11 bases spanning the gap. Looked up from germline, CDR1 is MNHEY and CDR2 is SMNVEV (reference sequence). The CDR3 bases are TGTGCCAGCACCGATTACCTAGGGGAGCTGTTTTTT. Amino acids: CASTDYLGELFF.

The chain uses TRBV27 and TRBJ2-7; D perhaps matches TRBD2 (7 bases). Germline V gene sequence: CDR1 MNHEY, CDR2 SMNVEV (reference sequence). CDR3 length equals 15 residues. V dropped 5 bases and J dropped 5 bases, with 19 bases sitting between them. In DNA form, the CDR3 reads TGTGCCAGCAGTCCACAGGTGGGGGGGCCCGACGAGCAGTACTTC. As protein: CASSPQVGGPDEQYF.

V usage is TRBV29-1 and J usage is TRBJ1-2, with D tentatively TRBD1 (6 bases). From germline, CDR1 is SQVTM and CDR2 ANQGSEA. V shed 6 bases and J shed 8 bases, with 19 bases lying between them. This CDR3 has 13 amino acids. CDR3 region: CSVADRFARGYTF. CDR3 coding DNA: TGCAGCGTAGCCGACAGGTTCGCGAGAGGCTACACCTTC.

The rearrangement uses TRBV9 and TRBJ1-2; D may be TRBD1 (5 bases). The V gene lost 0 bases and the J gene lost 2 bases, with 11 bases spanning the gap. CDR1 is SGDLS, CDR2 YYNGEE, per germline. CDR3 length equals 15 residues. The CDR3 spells CASSVGDSTNYGYTF. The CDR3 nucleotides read TGTGCCAGCAGCGTAGGAGACAGCACAAACTATGGCTACACCTTC. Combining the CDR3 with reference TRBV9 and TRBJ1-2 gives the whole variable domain DSGVTQTPKHLITATGQRVTLRCSPRSGDLSVYWYQQSLDQGLQFLIQYYNGEERAKGNILERFSAQQFPDLHSELNLSSLELGDSALYFCASSVGDSTNYGYTFGSGTRLTVV.

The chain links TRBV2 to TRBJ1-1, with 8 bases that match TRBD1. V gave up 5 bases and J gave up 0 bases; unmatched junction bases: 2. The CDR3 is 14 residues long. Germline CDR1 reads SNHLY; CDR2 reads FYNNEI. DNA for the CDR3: TGTGCCAGCAGTTTGGACAGGGTGAACACTGAAGCTTTCTTT. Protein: CASSLDRVNTEAFF.

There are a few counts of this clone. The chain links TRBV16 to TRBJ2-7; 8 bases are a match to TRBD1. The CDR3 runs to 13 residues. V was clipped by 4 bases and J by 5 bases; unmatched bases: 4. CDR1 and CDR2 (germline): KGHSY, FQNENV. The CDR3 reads CASSPDRGHEQYF. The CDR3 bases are TGTGCCAGCAGCCCCGACAGGGGCCACGAGCAGTACTTC.

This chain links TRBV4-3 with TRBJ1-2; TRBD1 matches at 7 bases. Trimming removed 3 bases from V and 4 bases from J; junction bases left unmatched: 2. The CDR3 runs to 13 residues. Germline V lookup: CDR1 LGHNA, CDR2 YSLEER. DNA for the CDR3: TGCGCCAGCAGCCACGACAGGGCCTATGGCTACACCTTC. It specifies CASSHDRAYGYTF.

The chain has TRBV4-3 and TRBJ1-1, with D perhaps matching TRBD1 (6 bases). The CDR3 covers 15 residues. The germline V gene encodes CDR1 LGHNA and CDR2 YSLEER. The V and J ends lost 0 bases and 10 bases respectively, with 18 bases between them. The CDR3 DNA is TGCGCCAGCAGCCAAGAATGGGGGCAGGGTATGGGAGCTTTCTTT. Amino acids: CASSQEWGQGMGAFF.

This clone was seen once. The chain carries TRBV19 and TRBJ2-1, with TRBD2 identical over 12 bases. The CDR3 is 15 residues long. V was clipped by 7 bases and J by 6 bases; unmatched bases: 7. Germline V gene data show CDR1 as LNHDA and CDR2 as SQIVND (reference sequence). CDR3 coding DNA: TGTGCCAGTACCCCCCTAGCGGGGGGGCGCAATGAGCAGTTCTTC. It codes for CASTPLAGGRNEQFF.

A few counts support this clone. As DNA, the CDR3 is TGCAGTGGGAGTGAGTTCAATGAGCAGTTCTTC. Protein product: CSGSEFNEQFF. The chain uses TRBV20-1 and TRBJ2-1; D uncertain. There are 11 residues in the CDR3. Germline CDR1 DFQATT, CDR2 SNEGSKA (reference sequence). The V gene lost 7 bases and the J gene lost 6 bases, with 10 bases spanning the gap.

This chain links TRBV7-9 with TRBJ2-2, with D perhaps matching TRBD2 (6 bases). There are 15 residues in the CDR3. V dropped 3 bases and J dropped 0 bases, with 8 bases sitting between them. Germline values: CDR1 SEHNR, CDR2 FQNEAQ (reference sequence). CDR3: CASSFGGANTGELFF. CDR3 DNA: TGTGCCAGCAGCTTCGGCGGGGCGAACACCGGGGAGCTGTTTTTT.

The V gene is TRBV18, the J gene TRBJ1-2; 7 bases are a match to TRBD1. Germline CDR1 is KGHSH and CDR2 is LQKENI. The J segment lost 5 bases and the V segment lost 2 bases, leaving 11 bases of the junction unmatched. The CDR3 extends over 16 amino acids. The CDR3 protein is CASSPSQATGRYGYTF. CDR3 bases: TGTGCCAGCTCACCATCCCAAGCGACAGGGAGATATGGCTACACCTTC.

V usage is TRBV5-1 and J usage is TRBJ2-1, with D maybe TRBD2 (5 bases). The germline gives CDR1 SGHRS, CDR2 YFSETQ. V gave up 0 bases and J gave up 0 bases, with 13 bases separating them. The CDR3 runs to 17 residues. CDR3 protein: CASSLEGSGSSYNEQFF. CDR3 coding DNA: TGCGCCAGCAGCTTGGAAGGGTCGGGGAGCTCCTACAATGAGCAGTTCTTC.